The 14 T cell receptor beta chains below all came from one sample that was sequenced in a study of blood T cell repertoires in COVID-19. The repertoire was sequenced with immunoSEQ multiplex PCR; TCRdb's copy has only in-frame clones and lacks some. The sample carries 300,000 or so clones, roughly 90% recorded once. Sequenced sample: peripheral blood. These receptors came from a young man who had recovered from COVID-19.

The rearrangement uses TRBV7-6 and TRBJ1-4, with D possibly TRBD1 on 5 matching bases. CDR1 and CDR2 from the germline V gene are SGHVS and FNYEAQ. V was pared by 5 bases and J by 7 bases, with 20 bases between. The CDR3 covers 16 residues. The CDR3 DNA reads as TGTGCCAGCAGCCCCCCTTCGGGGGGGAATAGTGAAAAACTGTTTTTT. This encodes CASSPPSGGNSEKLFF.

The chain combines TRBV6-5 with TRBJ1-3; D ambiguous. Per the germline V gene, CDR1 is MNHEY and CDR2 is SVGAGI. V was shortened by 0 bases and J by 2 bases, with 5 bases between the two germline ends. The CDR3 runs 14 residues. The CDR3 loop is CASSYSKPGNTIYF. The CDR3 bases are TGTGCCAGCAGTTACTCAAAGCCTGGAAACACCATATATTTT.

The chain recombines TRBV6-5 with TRBJ2-7, with a tentative D call TRBD1 (5 bases). The CDR3 sequence is 13 residues long. CDR1 and CDR2 (germline): MNHEY, SVGAGI. The V gene lost 7 bases and the J gene lost 1 base, with 11 bases spanning the gap. DNA of the CDR3: TGTGCCAGCACGCCAGGGCCTTCCTACGAGCAGTACTTC. This gives the protein CASTPGPSYEQYF.

The J gene is TRBJ1-2, the V gene TRBV11-3; possible D gene TRBD1, 5 bases. The CDR3 runs to 14 residues. Germline CDR1 SGHNT, CDR2 YENEEA. V was cut by 0 bases and J by 8 bases, with 13 bases left in between. The CDR3: CASSLDGTGEGYTF. The CDR3 nucleotides are TGTGCCAGCAGCTTAGATGGTACGGGGGAAGGCTACACCTTC.

V and J are TRBV19 and TRBJ1-5; TRBD1 aligns across 9 bases. From germline, CDR1 is LNHDA and CDR2 SQIVND (reference sequence). The CDR3 runs 14 residues. The junction had 0 bases not matched to a gene; V was cut back by 6 bases and J by 0 bases. CDR3 loop: CASRGQGSNQPQHF. CDR3 coding DNA: TGTGCCAGTAGGGGACAGGGTAGCAATCAGCCCCAGCATTTT.

This clone was found once. The sample holds other DNA sequences that translate to the same CDR3. The chain links TRBV12-3 or TRBV12-4 to TRBJ1-1; D gene ambiguous. The CDR3 runs 13 residues. V was clipped by 5 bases and J by 1 base, with 8 bases between them. DNA for the CDR3: TGTGCCAGCAGTCTTCCGGGGAACACTGAAGCTTTCTTT. Translated, it gives CASSLPGNTEAFF.

The J gene is TRBJ1-6, the V gene TRBV10-3, with D perhaps matching TRBD1 (5 bases). The V gene lost 7 bases and the J gene lost 8 bases, with 12 bases spanning the gap. CDR1 is ENHRY and CDR2 is SYGVKD in the germline V gene. CDR3 length: 13 amino acids. CDR3 region: CAINQGGHSPLHF. CDR3 sequence (DNA): TGTGCCATCAATCAGGGAGGGCATTCACCCCTCCACTTT.

The chain couples TRBV12-3 or TRBV12-4 to TRBJ2-3; D remains ambiguous. The CDR3 length is 13 residues. Trimming stripped 3 bases from V and 3 bases from J, with 7 bases between. For the CDR3, the DNA is TGTGCCAGCAGTTTGACTGCTACAGATACGCAGTATTTT. Its protein product is CASSLTATDTQYF.

This rearrangement joins TRBV6-5 to TRBJ1-6; unclear D gene. Trimming removed 7 bases at V and 8 bases at J, with 12 bases between. CDR1 MNHEY and CDR2 SVGAGI come from the germline V gene. The CDR3 sequence is 13 residues long. The CDR3 is CASKEPSDSPLHF. The CDR3 DNA is TGTGCCAGCAAAGAACCCTCGGATTCACCCCTCCACTTT.

J is TRBJ2-2 and V is TRBV5-1; 9 bases fit TRBD1. Looked up from germline, CDR1 is SGHRS and CDR2 is YFSETQ. The junction had 7 bases not matched to a gene; V was cut back by 0 bases and J by 4 bases. This CDR3 region has 17 residues. The CDR3 sequence is CASSLAGGTGSTGELFF. CDR3 DNA sequence: TGCGCCAGCAGCTTGGCCGGAGGGACAGGGTCCACCGGGGAGCTGTTTTTT.

The chain has TRBV7-9 and TRBJ2-7, with a possible D match to TRBD2 (6 bases). CDR3 length equals 14 residues. Germline V gene lookup returns CDR1 SEHNR and CDR2 FQNEAQ (reference sequence). Trimming removed 3 bases at V and 0 bases at J, with 9 bases between. CDR3 residues: CASSFGGTSYEQYF. The CDR3 nucleotides read TGTGCCAGCAGCTTTGGGGGGACCTCCTACGAGCAGTACTTC.

V is TRBV9 and J is TRBJ2-1; a weak D match, TRBD1 (6 bases). Germline CDR1 and CDR2: SGDLS and YYNGEE. CDR3 size: 14 residues. V lost 4 bases to trimming and J lost 4 bases, with 12 bases between them. The CDR3 nucleotides are TGTGCCAGCAGCCGCGGACAGACTTACAATGAGCAGTTCTTC. It encodes CASSRGQTYNEQFF.

The V and J genes are TRBV10-3 and TRBJ2-4, with D possibly TRBD1 on 5 matching bases. V gave up 0 bases and J gave up 8 bases, with 8 bases separating them. CDR1 is ENHRY, CDR2 SYGVKD, per germline. This CDR3 is 13 amino acids long. Here the CDR3 DNA reads TGTGCCATCAGTGAGTCGCAGGGATACATTCAGTACTTC. It specifies CAISESQGYIQYF.

This chain links TRBV13 with TRBJ2-7; D is possibly TRBD1 (6 bases). Germline values: CDR1 PRHDT, CDR2 FYEKMQ (reference sequence). There are 15 residues in the CDR3. V gave up 1 base and J gave up 6 bases, with 16 bases separating them. Here the CDR3 DNA reads TGTGCCAGCAGCTTAGTCGACAGGAAGGGGCTCGAGCAGTACTTC. Translating gives CASSLVDRKGLEQYF.